What follows are 29 T cell receptor beta chains derived from one specimen sequenced in a study of shared clonotypes between healthy human individuals. Naive CD8 cells were CD45RO-negative, positively selected for CCR7, excluding terminally differentiated effector memory CD45RA+ cells. TCRdb keeps only in-frame clones here, not all; method: immunoSEQ multiplex PCR. This table holds hundreds of thousands of clones, about 95% found once. Sequencing was performed on naive CD8+ T cells sorted from blood. The source of these receptors is a woman aged 25 to 39 in good health.

The chain joins TRBV5-4 to TRBJ2-3, with D hard to call. This CDR3 comprises 11 residues. V was pared by 8 bases and J by 1 base, with 5 bases between. CDR1 is SGHNT and CDR2 is YYREEE in the germline V gene (reference sequence). The CDR3 region is CASHGTDTQYF. The CDR3 bases are TGTGCCAGTCATGGCACAGATACGCAGTATTTT.

V gene TRBV2 combines with J gene TRBJ1-2; D not certain. CDR3 length: 14 amino acids. Germline CDR1 and CDR2: SNHLY and FYNNEI. V lost 4 bases to trimming and J lost 3 bases, with 12 bases between them. The CDR3 DNA reads TGTGCCAGCAGTGTTGGGGAAGGTTACTATGGCTACACCTTC. This gives the protein CASSVGEGYYGYTF.

The rearrangement uses TRBV5-4 and TRBJ2-1; 7 bases map to TRBD2. Germline trimming cut 0 bases from V and 11 bases from J; bases unmatched to any gene: 2. CDR3 size: 12 residues. Germline V gives CDR1 SGHNT, CDR2 YYREEE (reference sequence). DNA of the CDR3: TGTGCCAGCAGCTTGGGACTAGCCCAGCAGTTCTTC. Its translation: CASSLGLAQQFF.

As DNA, the CDR3 is TGCGCCAGCAGTGAAGGGACAGTACAGCCCCAGCATTTT. It yields the protein CASSEGTVQPQHF. The chain combines TRBV10-1 with TRBJ1-5; 7 bases match TRBD1. The CDR3 has 13 residues. Germline V gene data show CDR1 as WNHNN and CDR2 as SYGVQD (reference sequence). Trimming removed 3 bases from V and 7 bases from J; junction bases left unmatched: 3.

This chain uses TRBV15 with TRBJ2-1; 9 nucleotides match TRBD1. CDR1 is LNHNV and CDR2 is YYDKDF in the germline V gene (reference sequence). This CDR3 is 15 amino acids long. The trim removed 4 bases at V and 6 bases at J, leaving 7 bases unmatched. The CDR3 reads CATSNTGTGINEQFF. CDR3 sequence (DNA): TGTGCCACCAGCAACACCGGGACAGGGATCAATGAGCAGTTCTTC.

CDR3: CASSVGRSNTGELFF. For the CDR3, the DNA is TGTGCCAGCAGCGTAGGAAGATCCAACACCGGGGAGCTGTTTTTT. The rearrangement uses TRBV9 and TRBJ2-2, with D unresolved. The CDR3 contains 15 residues. Germline V lookup: CDR1 SGDLS, CDR2 YYNGEE. Trimming removed 0 bases at V and 2 bases at J, with 8 bases between.

As to this clone: Distinct nucleotide sequences in the sample also encode this CDR3. The chain links TRBV29-1 to TRBJ1-1; D ambiguous. Per germline, CDR1 SQVTM and CDR2 ANQGSEA. The ends were cut back, 1 base at V and 0 bases at J, with 6 bases in the middle. The CDR3 spans 13 residues. DNA of the CDR3: TGCAGCGTTGAAGTCCGCTTGAACACTGAAGCTTTCTTT. Translating gives CSVEVRLNTEAFF.

Of note for this clone: Other DNA sequences of this sample code for an identical CDR3. V gene TRBV7-6 combines with J gene TRBJ2-7; 8 bases agree with TRBD2. CDR1 and CDR2 from the germline V gene are SGHVS and FNYEAQ. Unmatched junction bases numbered 6, after V lost 5 bases and J lost 0 bases. The length of the CDR3 is 15 residues. The CDR3 region is CASSPTSGSSYEQYF. Written as DNA, the CDR3 is TGTGCCAGCAGCCCTACTAGCGGCAGCTCCTACGAGCAGTACTTC.

The V gene is TRBV7-9, the J gene TRBJ2-7; unclear D gene. The germline V gene has CDR1 SEHNR and CDR2 FQNEAQ (reference sequence). V lost 5 bases to trimming and J lost 3 bases, with 20 bases between them. The CDR3 has 16 residues. In DNA, the CDR3 is TGTGCCAGCAGCCCTCCGCTGGCAGGCGATCACTACGAGCAGTACTTC. Amino acid sequence: CASSPPLAGDHYEQYF.

The chain employs TRBV14 and TRBJ2-7; TRBD2 matches at 16 bases. The germline V gene encodes CDR1 SGHDN and CDR2 FVKESK. V lost 10 bases, J lost 4 bases, and 19 bases stayed unmatched. The CDR3 has 19 amino acids. This CDR3 is CAIIYNTGTSGRGLYEQYF. The CDR3 DNA sequence: TGTGCCATCATTTACAACACCGGGACTAGCGGGAGGGGCCTGTACGAGCAGTACTTC.

This chain connects TRBV6-1 to TRBJ2-7, with a possible D match to TRBD1 (6 bases). This CDR3 region has 13 residues. Germline V gene sequence: CDR1 MNHNS, CDR2 SASEGT. The germline V and J ends were trimmed by 6 bases and 2 bases, with 11 bases remaining between them. The CDR3 coding sequence is TGTGCCAGCAGCACAGGGCTGACCTACGAGCAGTACTTC. This encodes CASSTGLTYEQYF.

The chain employs TRBV7-9 and TRBJ2-7, with TRBD2 as a possible D gene (6 bases). CDR3 length: 16 residues. Germline V CDR1 and CDR2: SEHNR, FQNEAQ (reference sequence). Trimming shortened V by 5 bases and J by 0 bases, and 17 bases separated the two germline ends. CDR3 DNA: TGTGCCAGCAGCCCCCTAGCGACTAGTTACTCCTACGAGCAGTACTTC. This codes for CASSPLATSYSYEQYF.

V and J are TRBV7-9 and TRBJ2-4, with 7 bases lining up with TRBD1. The CDR3 runs to 16 residues. CDR1 is SEHNR and CDR2 is FQNEAQ in the germline V gene (reference sequence). V was pared by 5 bases and J by 6 bases, with 13 bases of the junction left unmatched. The CDR3: CASSPTQGWRVNIQYF. CDR3 coding DNA: TGTGCCAGCAGCCCCACACAGGGGTGGCGTGTAAACATTCAGTACTTC. The full variable domain, in which reference TRBV7-9 and TRBJ2-4 provide the parts outside the CDR3, is DTGVSQNPRHKITKRGQNVTFRCDPISEHNRLYWYRQTLGQGPEFLTYFQNEAQLEKSRLLSDRFSAERPKGSFSTLEIQRTEQGDSAMYLCASSPTQGWRVNIQYFGAGTRLSVL.

This clone was seen a single time. This chain connects TRBV2 to TRBJ2-5; 8 nucleotides line up with TRBD2. From germline, CDR1 is SNHLY and CDR2 FYNNEI. CDR3 length equals 13 residues. The trim removed 11 bases at V and 2 bases at J, leaving 7 bases unmatched. Here the CDR3 DNA reads TGTGCCTTCCGACTAGCGCGACAAGAGACCCAGTACTTC. This codes for CAFRLARQETQYF.

This clone has just one count. The J gene is TRBJ2-3, the V gene TRBV11-2; D unclear. CDR1 SGHAT and CDR2 FQNNGV come from the germline V gene. The CDR3 runs to 16 residues. V lost 1 base and J 2 bases, leaving 13 bases between the germline ends. DNA for the CDR3: TGTGCCAGCAGCTTAGGGGCGACCATCCCCACAGATACGCAGTATTTT. It is translated as CASSLGATIPTDTQYF.

The chain uses TRBV11-1 and TRBJ1-1; tentatively, D is TRBD1 (6 bases). Germline values: CDR1 SGHAT, CDR2 FQDESV (reference sequence). Trimming stripped 10 bases from V and 4 bases from J, with 16 bases between. The CDR3 is made up of 13 amino acids. This CDR3 reads CAIGVGAGTEAFF. As DNA, the CDR3 is TGTGCCATTGGAGTGGGGGCAGGCACTGAAGCTTTCTTT.

V is TRBV25-1 and J is TRBJ1-5, with D uncertain. Trimming cost V 3 bases and J 0 bases, with 6 bases left between them. CDR1 is MGHDK and CDR2 is SYGVNS in the germline V gene. This CDR3 region has 14 residues. In nucleotides, the CDR3 is TGTGCCAGCAGTGACAGCGATAGCAATCAGCCCCAGCATTTT. This translates into CASSDSDSNQPQHF.

Of note for this clone: The sample contains more than one DNA sequence encoding this CDR3. The chain joins TRBV9 to TRBJ2-5, with D perhaps TRBD1 (6 bases). The V end was cut by 2 bases, the J end by 5 bases, with 13 bases between. Germline values: CDR1 SGDLS, CDR2 YYNGEE. There are 14 residues in the CDR3. The CDR3 DNA reads TGTGCCAGCAGCGTGGCAGGGGTGGAGGAGACCCAGTACTTC. It specifies CASSVAGVEETQYF. The complete variable domain, with remaining parts taken from reference TRBV9 and TRBJ2-5, reads DSGVTQTPKHLITATGQRVTLRCSPRSGDLSVYWYQQSLDQGLQFLIQYYNGEERAKGNILERFSAQQFPDLHSELNLSSLELGDSALYFCASSVAGVEETQYFGPGTRLLVL.

This sequence joins TRBV12-2 and TRBJ2-5; the tabulated D call, TRBD2, remains unverified against the DNA. TRBV12-2 is an annotated pseudogene. The CDR3 length is 16 residues. For the CDR3, the DNA is TGTGCAAGTCGCTACCTCCTCCGACTAGCGGAAGAGACCCAGTACTTC. Its protein is CASRYLLRLAEETQYF.

The chain carries TRBV6-5 and TRBJ1-2, with TRBD1 matching 7 bases. Germline V gene sequence: CDR1 MNHEY, CDR2 SVGAGI. This CDR3 has 13 amino acids. V dropped 5 bases and J dropped 4; count of bases not matched to a gene: 4. This CDR3 is CASSADRFYGYTF. CDR3 DNA sequence: TGTGCCAGCAGTGCGGACAGGTTCTATGGCTACACCTTC.

The rearrangement joins TRBV15 to TRBJ1-5; TRBD1 is a possible D gene (6 bases). Germline V gives CDR1 LNHNV, CDR2 YYDKDF (reference sequence). The CDR3 contains 17 residues. V was cut by 3 bases and J by 3 bases, with 18 bases left in between. In DNA form, the CDR3 reads TGTGCCACCAGCAGGGACCACAGGGACCCCTTCAATCAGCCCCAGCATTTT. Translated: CATSRDHRDPFNQPQHF.

The CDR3 reads CAIPGRHTGELFF. The CDR3 nucleotides are TGTGCCATCCCGGGACGGCACACCGGGGAGCTGTTTTTT. V gene TRBV27 combines with J gene TRBJ2-2; either TRBD1 or TRBD2 may supply D (5 bases each). The CDR3 length is 13 residues. V was pared by 10 bases and J by 3 bases, with 12 bases between. The germline V gene has CDR1 MNHEY and CDR2 SMNVEV (reference sequence).

The rearrangement links TRBV27 to TRBJ2-7, with TRBD1 identical over 8 bases. The V segment lost 4 bases and the J segment 0 bases; nucleotides outside the gene matches: 2. The germline gives CDR1 MNHEY, CDR2 SMNVEV (reference sequence). CDR3 length equals 14 residues. Written as DNA, the CDR3 is TGTGCCAGCAGTTATCAGGGGGCCTCCTACGAGCAGTACTTC. Its translation is CASSYQGASYEQYF.

V and J are TRBV7-8 and TRBJ1-4; 9 nucleotides align to TRBD1. Losses at the gene ends were 4 bases for V and 8 bases for J; bases not matched to a gene: 8. The CDR3 contains 15 residues. Germline CDR1 is SGHVS and CDR2 is FQNEAQ. DNA for the CDR3: TGTGCCAGCAGCTCTACCGGGACAGGGAACGAAAAACTGTTTTTT. This gives the protein CASSSTGTGNEKLFF.

The V and J genes are TRBV30 and TRBJ2-1; 7 nucleotides align to TRBD1. V gave up 4 bases and J gave up 5 bases; unmatched junction bases: 8. Germline-derived CDR1 and CDR2 are GTSNPN and SVGIG (reference sequence). The CDR3 consists of 14 residues. Here the CDR3 reads CAWNPGQSHNEQFF. CDR3 bases: TGTGCCTGGAATCCGGGACAGTCTCACAATGAGCAGTTCTTC.

V and J are TRBV27 and TRBJ2-1; D unclear. The CDR3 has 12 residues. V lost 3 bases and J 7 bases, leaving 7 bases between the germline ends. The germline V gene has CDR1 MNHEY and CDR2 SMNVEV (reference sequence). CDR3 DNA: TGTGCCAGCAGTTTGCTACCTAATGAGCAGTTCTTC. It translates to CASSLLPNEQFF.

For the CDR3, the DNA is TGTGCCATCAGTGATGGTACAGCTAACTATGGCTACACCTTC. Protein sequence: CAISDGTANYGYTF. The J gene is TRBJ1-2, the V gene TRBV10-3; D is ambiguous. V lost 3 bases, J lost 0 bases, and 8 bases lay in between. Germline CDR1 ENHRY, CDR2 SYGVKD. The CDR3 consists of 14 residues.

CDR3 DNA: TGTGCCAGCAGTGAAGGGGGCTCATTAAGCAATCAGCCCCAGCATTTT. As protein: CASSEGGSLSNQPQHF. The gene calls are TRBV2 and TRBJ1-5; D may be TRBD1 (5 bases). Trimming removed 1 base from V and 1 base from J, with 11 bases in between. Germline V lookup: CDR1 SNHLY, CDR2 FYNNEI. The CDR3 consists of 16 residues.

The J gene is TRBJ1-1, the V gene TRBV19; D unclear. Germline lookup yields CDR1 LNHDA and CDR2 SQIVND (reference sequence). The V end lost 1 base, the J end lost 6 bases, and 9 bases lay between the germline ends. The CDR3 is 13 residues long. CDR3: CASSIGEDPEAFF. The CDR3 DNA is TGTGCCAGTAGTATAGGGGAGGACCCTGAAGCTTTCTTT.